The clone carrying this T cell receptor beta chain has more than one count but fewer than ten. Its antigen is still unknown. Germline loops: CDR1 SGHVS, CDR2 FQNEAQ. This CDR3 comprises 17 residues. Trimming removed 3 bases from V and 0 bases from J; junction bases left unmatched: 9. Once obtained from cultured CD4+ T cells, the DNA was sequenced using the Oncomine TCR Beta short-read assay. TCRdb re-analysed the PCR reads in MiXCR, keeping a single row per CDR3 protein. The sample has approximately 20,000 distinct CDR3 sequences, 46% seen once. The source of the sample is a study of vaccination and CD4 T cells after COVID-19. Looking at the study overall: Post-COVID draws followed diagnosis by a median around 92 days (range 35 to 161). Each control was exposed to a CEFX pool, an HIV-1 Nef pool, or no peptide at all.

As for time point: late sampling 161 to 241 days after vaccination in a few convalescent patients. Specified treatment: roughly ten-day PBMC culture with coronavirus spike peptide pools or control peptides (ViraFEST assay). ViraFEST used peptide pools to expand antigen-specific T cells, then sequenced TCRs. Under 2.5 million PBMCs were grown per well alongside roughly 10 IU/ml IL-2 and 7.5 to 10 ug/ml peptide pools. J is TRBJ2-7 and V is TRBV7-8; 9 bases are shared with TRBD2. This clonotype originated in a human donor who had recovered from COVID-19. This specimen was CD4+ T cells from blood, cultured in vitro, taken about 7 months after SARS-CoV-2 vaccination. The CDR3: CASSFSGGTSNSYEQYF. The CDR3 nucleotides are TGTGCCAGCAGCTTTAGCGGGGGTACGTCCAACTCCTACGAGCAGTACTTC.